The 27 T cell receptor beta chains reported below all come from one sample, sequenced in a study of blood T cell repertoires in COVID-19. Using immunoSEQ multiplex PCR, the repertoire was profiled, and TCRdb retains in-frame clones only, with some absent. This table has under 250,000 clones, around nine tenths appearing once. The sequencing sample was made of peripheral blood. The receptors derive from an older woman who had recovered from COVID-19.

The rearrangement uses TRBV12-3 or TRBV12-4 and TRBJ2-5, with D possibly matching TRBD2 (5 bases). V was pared by 6 bases and J by 5 bases, with 10 bases between. CDR3 length equals 12 residues. The CDR3 sequence: CASSSGGETQYF. The CDR3 nucleotides read TGTGCCAGCAGCTCCGGCGGGGAGACCCAGTACTTC.

The chain links TRBV7-8 to TRBJ1-6; 7 bases are a match to TRBD1. CDR1 SGHVS and CDR2 FQNEAQ come from the germline V gene. Trimming removed 5 bases from V and 5 bases from J; junction bases left unmatched: 12. This CDR3 comprises 17 residues. CDR3 nucleotides: TGTGCCAGCAGCCCCCCCCTCCGGGACAGCCATAATTCACCCCTCCACTTT. This encodes CASSPPLRDSHNSPLHF.

This chain uses TRBV5-1 with TRBJ2-5, with TRBD2 matching 11 bases. Trimming cost V 0 bases and J 7 bases; bases outside gene matches: 8. The germline CDR1 and CDR2 sequences are SGHRS and YFSETQ. The CDR3 covers 16 residues. The CDR3 protein is CASSLGLAGGLGTQYF. CDR3 DNA: TGCGCCAGCAGCTTGGGCCTAGCGGGGGGCCTGGGGACCCAGTACTTC.

This rearrangement joins TRBV5-4 to TRBJ2-5; D is unclear. The CDR3 loop spans 13 amino acids. CDR1 is SGHNT and CDR2 is YYREEE in the germline V gene (reference sequence). Trimming stripped 2 bases from V and 1 base from J, with 6 bases between. Here the CDR3 reads CASSFRSQETQYF. The CDR3 DNA reads TGTGCCAGCAGCTTCCGGTCCCAAGAGACCCAGTACTTC.

The genes are TRBV2 and TRBJ2-1; D perhaps matches TRBD2 (5 bases). V was trimmed by 3 bases and J by 9 bases, leaving 18 bases between them. The CDR3 totals 15 residues. Germline CDR1 and CDR2: SNHLY and FYNNEI. The CDR3 loop reads CASSDTGLLRGEQFF. CDR3 DNA: TGTGCCAGCAGTGACACGGGGTTACTTCGTGGTGAGCAGTTCTTC.

This chain uses TRBV27 with TRBJ2-2, with 9 bases identical to TRBD1. This CDR3 has 16 amino acids. The germline V gene encodes CDR1 MNHEY and CDR2 SMNVEV (reference sequence). The J segment lost 6 bases and the V segment lost 5 bases, leaving 10 bases of the junction unmatched. In DNA, the CDR3 is TGTGCCAGCAGTCCGTGGACAGGGGTGGTGTCCGGGGAGCTGTTTTTT. Translation gives CASSPWTGVVSGELFF.

The chain joins TRBV3-1 (or the pseudogene TRBV3-2) to TRBJ2-3; possibly TRBD2 for D (6 bases). CDR1 LGHDT and CDR2 YNNKEL come from the germline V gene (reference sequence). This CDR3 has 15 residues. V was trimmed by 4 bases and J by 3 bases, leaving 14 bases between them. The CDR3 DNA reads as TGTGCCAGCAGCCTCCGGACTACGGGGACAGATACGCAGTATTTT. Its translation is CASSLRTTGTDTQYF.

The chain has TRBV28 and TRBJ1-4; 7 bases align to TRBD1. The CDR3 length is 15 residues. Germline lookup yields CDR1 MDHEN and CDR2 SYDVKM. J was trimmed by 6 bases and V by 7 bases; bases with no gene match: 11. CDR3 sequence reads: CASTPGRGPYEKLFF. CDR3 coding DNA: TGTGCCAGCACCCCGGGAAGGGGGCCTTATGAAAAACTGTTTTTT.

The chain couples TRBV24-1 to TRBJ2-3; a possible D gene is TRBD1 (6 bases). V was cut by 6 bases and J by 3 bases, with 18 bases left in between. The CDR3 totals 16 residues. Germline V lookup: CDR1 KGHDR, CDR2 SFDVKD. CDR3: CATSLGAGRRTDTQYF. CDR3 bases: TGTGCCACCAGTTTGGGGGCAGGGCGACGGACAGATACGCAGTATTTT.

This chain connects TRBV4-1 to TRBJ2-3; 10 bases agree with TRBD1. This CDR3 has 15 amino acids. With 5 bases clipped from V and 2 bases from J, the junction kept 4 bases outside the gene matches. Germline-derived CDR1 and CDR2 are MGHRA and YSYEKL. CDR3: CASSSRQGATDTQYF. The DNA of the CDR3 is TGCGCCAGCAGCTCTCGACAGGGGGCCACAGATACGCAGTATTTT.

This chain links TRBV11-1 with TRBJ2-5; 7 bases agree with TRBD2. The junction had 9 bases not matched to a gene; V was cut back by 3 bases and J by 5 bases. The CDR3 has 15 amino acids. From germline, CDR1 is SGHAT and CDR2 FQDESV (reference sequence). The CDR3 DNA reads as TGTGCCAGCAGCTTCCAAAGCGGGGCCGGGGAGACCCAGTACTTC. Translated, it gives CASSFQSGAGETQYF.

The sample holds one count of this clone. V and J are TRBV5-5 and TRBJ2-3; TRBD2 agrees at 9 bases. The CDR3 is 16 amino acids. Germline V gives CDR1 SGHKS, CDR2 YYEKEE (reference sequence). V dropped 1 base and J dropped 4; count of bases not matched to a gene: 7. Here the CDR3 reads CASSLTGGGAADTQYF. Written as DNA, the CDR3 is TGTGCCAGCAGCTTGACTGGCGGGGGGGCGGCAGATACGCAGTATTTT.

The chain employs TRBV28 and TRBJ1-5; the D is unclear. This CDR3 is 12 amino acids long. Germline values: CDR1 MDHEN, CDR2 SYDVKM. V lost 3 bases and J lost 7, with 7 bases in between. CDR3 in DNA: TGTGCCAGCAGTTTCTATCCGCAGCCCCAGCATTTT. It yields the protein CASSFYPQPQHF.

This clone was picked up one time. This chain joins TRBV6-6 and TRBJ1-2; D might be TRBD1 (6 bases). This CDR3 spans 14 amino acids. Deletions cut 4 bases from V and 7 bases from J, with 16 bases between. The germline CDR1 and CDR2 sequences are MNHNY and SVGAGI (reference sequence). The CDR3 here is CASSSNQGTGGYTF. The CDR3, as DNA: TGTGCCAGCAGTTCAAACCAGGGGACCGGTGGCTACACCTTC.

The chain is built from TRBV3-1 (or the pseudogene TRBV3-2) and TRBJ1-1; no definite D call. This CDR3 comprises 15 residues. Trimming took off 0 bases at V and 1 base at J, with 9 bases between the two ends. Germline values: CDR1 LGHDT, CDR2 YNNKEL (reference sequence). The CDR3 reads CASSQDQVSNTEAFF. The CDR3 bases are TGTGCCAGCAGCCAAGATCAGGTTTCGAACACTGAAGCTTTCTTT.

This chain uses TRBV6-2 or TRBV6-3 with TRBJ1-3; no reliable D call. Trimming stripped 2 bases from V and 0 bases from J, with 14 bases between. CDR1 and CDR2 (germline): MNHEY, SVGEGT. This CDR3 contains 17 residues. This CDR3 is CASSYPGNSFSGNTIYF. The CDR3 DNA reads TGTGCCAGCAGTTACCCGGGGAACTCCTTCTCTGGAAACACCATATATTTT.

The V and J genes are TRBV11-2 and TRBJ2-1; D is unresolved. Germline V gene lookup returns CDR1 SGHAT and CDR2 FQNNGV. V lost 1 base, J lost 3 bases, and 19 bases lay in between. CDR3 length: 18 amino acids. Written as DNA, the CDR3 is TGTGCCAGCAGCTTAGTAGGAACGTCGCCGACATACTACAATGAGCAGTTCTTC. Protein product: CASSLVGTSPTYYNEQFF. Variable domain in full (rest from reference TRBV11-2 and TRBJ2-1): EAGVAQSPRYKIIEKRQSVAFWCNPISGHATLYWYQQILGQGPKLLIQFQNNGVVDDSQLPKDRFSAERLKGVDSTLKIQPAKLEDSAVYLCASSLVGTSPTYYNEQFFGPGTRLTVL.

In DNA form, the CDR3 reads TGTGCCAGCAGCTTGTGGGACAATACTTCACCCCTCCACTTT. Amino acid sequence: CASSLWDNTSPLHF. The chain links TRBV5-6 to TRBJ1-6; possible D gene TRBD1, 6 bases. The CDR3 length is 14 residues. Germline V gene data show CDR1 as SGHDT and CDR2 as YYEEEE. V was cut by 1 base and J by 9 bases, with 11 bases left in between.

This chain's CDR3 is CASTPGLTNEKLFF. CDR3 DNA sequence: TGTGCCAGCACCCCGGGACTGACTAATGAAAAACTGTTTTTT. The chain couples TRBV7-9 to TRBJ1-4; possibly TRBD1 for D (5 bases). The V end was cut by 7 bases, the J end by 2 bases, with 11 bases between. The CDR3 runs 14 residues. Germline V gene data show CDR1 as SEHNR and CDR2 as FQNEAQ (reference sequence). The full variable domain, in which reference TRBV7-9 and TRBJ1-4 provide the parts outside the CDR3, is DTGVSQNPRHKITKRGQNVTFRCDPISEHNRLYWYRQTLGQGPEFLTYFQNEAQLEKSRLLSDRFSAERPKGSFSTLEIQRTEQGDSAMYLCASTPGLTNEKLFFGSGTQLSVL.

V usage is TRBV6-5 and J usage is TRBJ2-7, with 8 bases lining up with TRBD2. Germline-derived CDR1 and CDR2 are MNHEY and SVGAGI. CDR3 length equals 14 residues. The trim removed 8 bases at V and 2 bases at J, leaving 8 bases unmatched. CDR3 in DNA: TGTGCCAGCGTTACTAGCGGACACACCTACGAGCAGTACTTC. Translation gives CASVTSGHTYEQYF.

This clone was found a few times. V usage is TRBV18 and J usage is TRBJ1-1; TRBD1 is a possible D gene (6 bases). CDR3 size: 14 residues. CDR1 and CDR2 (germline): KGHSH, LQKENI. V dropped 0 bases and J dropped 5 bases, with 10 bases sitting between them. CDR3 loop: CASSPPNRVTEAFF. The CDR3 region has the DNA TGTGCCAGCTCACCACCGAACAGGGTGACTGAAGCTTTCTTT.

The chain recombines TRBV7-8 with TRBJ1-5; possibly TRBD1 for D (5 bases). V shed 4 bases and J shed 0 bases, with 13 bases lying between them. The CDR3 spans 16 residues. Germline values: CDR1 SGHVS, CDR2 FQNEAQ. The CDR3 loop is CASSSRGGNSNQPQHF. DNA for the CDR3: TGTGCCAGCAGCTCCCGGGGCGGGAATAGCAATCAGCCCCAGCATTTT.

CDR3 in amino acids: CASSSNIVRQGLTNEKLFF. The CDR3 coding sequence is TGTGCCAGCTCATCAAACATTGTGAGACAGGGTCTAACTAATGAAAAACTGTTTTTT. V and J are TRBV18 and TRBJ1-4; 7 nucleotides align to TRBD1. Trimming took 5 bases from V and 1 from J; bases not matched to a gene: 16. Germline lookup yields CDR1 KGHSH and CDR2 LQKENI. This CDR3 is built from 19 residues.

This clone was detected once. V is TRBV30 and J is TRBJ2-7; TRBD1 matches 10 bases. The germline V gene has CDR1 GTSNPN and CDR2 SVGIG (reference sequence). This CDR3 contains 15 residues. V dropped 8 bases and J dropped 3; count of bases not matched to a gene: 13. For the CDR3, the DNA is TGTGCCCCACAACCCGGACAGGGGGACTGCTACGAGCAGTACTTC. It is translated as CAPQPGQGDCYEQYF.

This chain links TRBV19 with TRBJ1-5, with a possible D match to TRBD1 (6 bases). Trimming pared 4 bases from V and 7 bases from J, leaving 14 bases between. The length of the CDR3 is 14 residues. Per germline, CDR1 LNHDA and CDR2 SQIVND (reference sequence). CDR3 protein: CASSTATGSQPQHF. For the CDR3, the DNA is TGTGCCAGTAGTACCGCCACAGGGAGCCAGCCCCAGCATTTT. The complete variable domain, with remaining parts taken from reference TRBV19 and TRBJ1-5, reads DGGITQSPKYLFRKEGQNVTLSCEQNLNHDAMYWYRQDPGQGLRLIYYSQIVNDFQKGDIAEGYSVSREKKESFPLTVTSAQKNPTAFYLCASSTATGSQPQHFGDGTRLSIL.

The gene calls are TRBV3-1 (or the pseudogene TRBV3-2) and TRBJ1-2; D is unresolved. V dropped 4 bases and J dropped 7 bases, with 16 bases sitting between them. Germline lookup yields CDR1 LGHDT and CDR2 YNNKEL (reference sequence). This CDR3 is built from 14 residues. The CDR3: CASSLGSPAGGYTF. The DNA for the CDR3 is TGTGCCAGCAGCCTCGGGTCCCCGGCCGGTGGCTACACCTTC.

The chain links TRBV12-5 to TRBJ2-5; weak D call: TRBD1 (5 bases). V was clipped by 2 bases and J by 3 bases, with 7 bases between them. CDR3 size: 13 residues. CDR1 is LGHNT, CDR2 FRNRAP, per germline. CDR3 coding DNA: TGTGCTAGTGGTTTGACAGGAGAAGAGACCCAGTACTTC. Its protein is CASGLTGEETQYF.